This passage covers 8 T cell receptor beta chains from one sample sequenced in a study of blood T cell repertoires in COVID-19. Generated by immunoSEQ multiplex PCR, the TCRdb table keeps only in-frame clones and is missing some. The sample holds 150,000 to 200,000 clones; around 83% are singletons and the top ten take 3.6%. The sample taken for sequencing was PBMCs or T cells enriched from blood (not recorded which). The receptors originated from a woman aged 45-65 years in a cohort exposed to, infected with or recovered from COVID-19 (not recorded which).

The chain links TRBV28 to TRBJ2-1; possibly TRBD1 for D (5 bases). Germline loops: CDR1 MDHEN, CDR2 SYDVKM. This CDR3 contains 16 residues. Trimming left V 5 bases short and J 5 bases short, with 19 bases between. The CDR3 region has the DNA TGTGCCAGCAGTCAACTTAAAACAGGACCAGACAATGAGCAGTTCTTC. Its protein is CASSQLKTGPDNEQFF.

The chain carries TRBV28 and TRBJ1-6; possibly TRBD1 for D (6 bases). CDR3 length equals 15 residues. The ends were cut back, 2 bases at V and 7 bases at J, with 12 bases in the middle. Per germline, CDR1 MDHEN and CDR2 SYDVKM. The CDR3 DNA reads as TGTGCCAGCAGTTTAAGCAGGGGTCGCAATTCACCCCTCCACTTT. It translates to CASSLSRGRNSPLHF.

As DNA, the CDR3 is TGTGCCAGCAGCTTTAACAGGGACGTGACCCAGTACTTC. Translating it yields CASSFNRDVTQYF. The V gene is TRBV5-4, the J gene TRBJ2-5, with TRBD1 as a possible D gene (6 bases). The CDR3 contains 13 residues. CDR1 SGHNT and CDR2 YYREEE come from the germline V gene (reference sequence). V lost 2 bases, J lost 7 bases, and 12 bases lay in between. Based on the CDR3 plus reference TRBV5-4 and TRBJ2-5, the full variable domain is ETGVTQSPTHLIKTRGQQVTLRCSSQSGHNTVSWYQQALGQGPQFIFQYYREEENGRGNFPPRFSGLQFPNYSSELNVNALELDDSALYLCASSFNRDVTQYFGPGTRLLVL.

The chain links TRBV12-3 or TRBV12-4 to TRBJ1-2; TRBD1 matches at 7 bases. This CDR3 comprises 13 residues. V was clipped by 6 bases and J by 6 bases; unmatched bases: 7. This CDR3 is CASRTTGRDGYTF. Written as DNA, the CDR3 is TGTGCCAGCAGGACGACAGGGCGGGATGGCTACACCTTC.

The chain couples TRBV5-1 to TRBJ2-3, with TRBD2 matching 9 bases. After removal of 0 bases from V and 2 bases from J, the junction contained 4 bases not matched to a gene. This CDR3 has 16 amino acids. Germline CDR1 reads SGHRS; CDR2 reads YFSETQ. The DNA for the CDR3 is TGCGCCAGCAGCTTGGAAGGCGGGGGGGTCACAGATACGCAGTATTTT. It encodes CASSLEGGGVTDTQYF.

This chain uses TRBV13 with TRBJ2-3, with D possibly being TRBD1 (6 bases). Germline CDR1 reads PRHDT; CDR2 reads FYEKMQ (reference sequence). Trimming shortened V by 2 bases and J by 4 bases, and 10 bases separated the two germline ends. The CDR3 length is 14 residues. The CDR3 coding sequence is TGTGCCAGCAGCTTAAGGCAGGGGTCAGATACGCAGTATTTT. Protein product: CASSLRQGSDTQYF. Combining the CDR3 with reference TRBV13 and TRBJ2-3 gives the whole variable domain AAGVIQSPRHLIKEKRETATLKCYPIPRHDTVYWYQQGPGQDPQFLISFYEKMQSDKGSIPDRFSAQQFSDYHSELNMSSLELGDSALYFCASSLRQGSDTQYFGPGTRLTVL.

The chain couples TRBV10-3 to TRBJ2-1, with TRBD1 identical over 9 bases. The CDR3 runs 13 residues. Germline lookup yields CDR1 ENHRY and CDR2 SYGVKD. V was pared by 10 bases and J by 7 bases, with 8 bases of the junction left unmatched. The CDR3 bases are TGTGCCACCATGGGACAGGGCAGTAATGAGCAGTTCTTC. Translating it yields CATMGQGSNEQFF.

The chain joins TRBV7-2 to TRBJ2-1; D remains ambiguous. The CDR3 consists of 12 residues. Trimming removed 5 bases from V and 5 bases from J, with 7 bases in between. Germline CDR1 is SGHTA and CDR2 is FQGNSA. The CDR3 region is CASSPQDNEQFF. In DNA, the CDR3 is TGTGCCAGCAGCCCCCAGGACAATGAGCAGTTCTTC.